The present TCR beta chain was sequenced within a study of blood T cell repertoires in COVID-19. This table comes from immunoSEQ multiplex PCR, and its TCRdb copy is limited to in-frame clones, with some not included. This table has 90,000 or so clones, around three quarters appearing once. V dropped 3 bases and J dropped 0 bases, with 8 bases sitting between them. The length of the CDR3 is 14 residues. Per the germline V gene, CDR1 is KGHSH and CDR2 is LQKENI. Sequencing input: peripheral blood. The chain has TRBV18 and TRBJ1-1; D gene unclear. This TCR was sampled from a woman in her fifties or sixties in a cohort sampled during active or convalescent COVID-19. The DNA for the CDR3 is TGTGCCAGCTCACCTAGACAAATGAACACTGAAGCTTTCTTT. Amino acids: CASSPRQMNTEAFF.